Included here is one TCR beta chain sequence, with context. Its antigen is unknown. No clone much larger than this one lies a single base away; base qualities are absent. Deletion took 0 bases off V and 0 bases off J, with a span of 8 bases between the germline ends. The germline V gene (reference sequence) specifies SGHKS as CDR1 and YYEKEE as CDR2. Measured from the cysteine to the phenylalanine, the CDR3 is 15 residues long. Of the read, only the CDR3 DNA is kept; its 45 bases are in frame from base 1. Collaborating institutions collected whole blood in K2EDTA tubes following their own protocols. Collaborator samples were shipped for TCRbeta analysis as frozen whole blood, isolated PBMCs, or DNA extracted from either sample type. The sample originates from a study of blood T cell repertoires in COVID-19 (dated by TCRdb to about 2020). General notes on the study: Samples covering the acute and convalescent phases of COVID-19 were provided by collaborators in the United States, Italy and Spain. The samples were drawn from two sources: the first 160 participants of the ongoing ImmuneRACE study, and 1,254 subjects contributed by 6 global collaborators. The repertoires were released in a freely available public database meant as a resource for research on the immune response to SARS-CoV-2. The material from the prospective study consisted of cDNA or gDNA derived from T cells, B-cell-depleted T cells, or PBMCs. Where available, HLA class I and class II types were taken from metadata supplied by the sample provider and were not determined by assay-based typing. Nearly every sample came with metadata listing a de-identified subject ID, COVID-19 status, age in years and sex. Deeply sampled blood TCRbeta repertoires from subjects exposed to, actively infected with, or recovered from COVID-19 were included in the dataset. The research as a whole found: The amount of clinical and demographic metadata varied by source and participant and was provided uncurated.

TCRbeta CDR3 regions were amplified from genomic DNA using the immunoSEQ Assay, a bias-controlled multiplex PCR. Per the original workflow: The number of nucleated cells in each sample was estimated by amplification of reference gene primers within the assay. Sequence reads were collapsed and filtered to measure the absolute abundance of every unique TCRbeta CDR3 rearrangement. For each sample, productive Simpson clonality was calculated as the square root of Simpson's diversity index across productive rearrangements. TCRdb retrieved this table from immuneACCESS and kept in-frame rearrangements only. Not all clones are present; in checked studies, unresolved V genes account for under half, and no reason is known for the remainder. The V and J calls and clone size were taken over from that table, and D and trimming were inferred from the DNA. The sample table records about 130,000 clones; over 75% of these occur just once. The ten largest account for roughly 1.2% of the sample.

The V and J segments used are TRBV5-5 and TRBJ2-3, with no D gene named confidently. This TCR came from a woman aged 80 or older with acute or convalescent COVID-19. The sample comprised peripheral blood. The CDR3 protein is CASSLDKTSTDTQYF. The sequenced DNA is TGTGCCAGCAGCTTGGACAAGACTAGCACAGATACGCAGTATTTT.